The 13 T cell receptor beta chains given below trace back to one sample, sequenced in a study of blood T cell repertoires in COVID-19 (TCRdb year 2020). Library method: the immunoSEQ multiplex PCR assay. TCRdb stores this immuneACCESS table with in-frame sequences only. Part of the clones is absent; in the studies checked, under half of the shortfall reflects unresolved V genes, and no reason is known for the rest. The sample table contains 110,000 to 150,000 clones; only one count was recorded for about nine tenths of them. Approximately 10% of the sample goes to the ten largest clones. Material for sequencing was PBMCs or T cells enriched from blood (not recorded which). The source of these receptors is a man in his 60s who had recovered from COVID-19.

The chain has TRBV7-9 and TRBJ1-5, with 7 positions matching TRBD1. Trimming removed 0 bases from V and 4 bases from J; junction bases left unmatched: 0. From germline, CDR1 is SEHNR and CDR2 FQNEAQ (reference sequence). The length of the CDR3 is 14 residues. The CDR3 protein is CASSLATGNQPQHF. As DNA, the CDR3 is TGTGCCAGCAGCTTAGCGACAGGGAATCAGCCCCAGCATTTT.

With respect to this clone: Other nucleotide sequences from this sample produce the same CDR3. CDR3 sequence reads: CASSELGGGYTF. The CDR3 coding sequence is TGTGCCAGCAGTGAATTAGGGGGTGGCTACACCTTC. The chain is built from TRBV6-1 and TRBJ1-2; D perhaps matches TRBD1 (6 bases). Germline V gene data show CDR1 as MNHNS and CDR2 as SASEGT. Trimming left V 2 bases short and J 7 bases short, with 8 bases between. The CDR3 loop spans 12 amino acids.

This rearrangement joins TRBV5-6 to TRBJ1-4; 7 nucleotides align to TRBD1. This CDR3 comprises 15 residues. V shed 4 bases, J shed 5 bases, and the junction held 8 bases outside the gene matches. Germline loops: CDR1 SGHDT, CDR2 YYEEEE. CDR3 in amino acids: CASSGNRGGNEKLFF. The CDR3, as DNA: TGTGCCAGCAGCGGAAACAGGGGTGGAAATGAAAAACTGTTTTTT.

This chain uses TRBV28 with TRBJ1-2, with a possible D match to TRBD1 (5 bases). This CDR3 spans 12 amino acids. Germline V gives CDR1 MDHEN, CDR2 SYDVKM. Trimming shortened V by 7 bases and J by 8 bases, and 14 bases separated the two germline ends. The CDR3 nucleotides are TGTGCCAGCACAGGGTCGGGTTTCGGCTACACCTTC. Its protein product is CASTGSGFGYTF.

The rearrangement joins TRBV10-1 to TRBJ1-2; TRBD1 is a possible D gene (5 bases). V dropped 0 bases and J dropped 5 bases, with 10 bases sitting between them. The CDR3 contains 14 residues. The germline V gene has CDR1 WNHNN and CDR2 SYGVQD (reference sequence). This chain's CDR3 is CASSESPQGYGYTF. The CDR3 DNA follows: TGCGCCAGCAGTGAGTCGCCCCAGGGATATGGCTACACCTTC.

This sequence joins TRBV28 and TRBJ1-5, with 9 bases fitting TRBD1. With 6 bases clipped from V and 5 bases from J, the junction kept 5 bases outside the gene matches. The CDR3 loop spans 14 amino acids. The germline V gene has CDR1 MDHEN and CDR2 SYDVKM. CDR3 nucleotide sequence: TGTGCCAGCAGGGGGGACAGGGATTATCAGCCCCAGCATTTT. This translates into CASRGDRDYQPQHF.

The chain combines TRBV18 with TRBJ1-2, with TRBD1 identical over 7 bases. V shed 3 bases and J 8 bases; nucleotides not matched to a gene: 6. Germline assignment: CDR1 KGHSH and CDR2 LQKENI. This CDR3 has 13 residues. The CDR3 sequence is CASSPRDRDGYTF. CDR3 nucleotide sequence: TGTGCCAGCTCACCTCGAGACAGGGACGGCTACACCTTC.

The V gene is TRBV30, the J gene TRBJ2-7; 11 positions match TRBD2. Trimming removed 4 bases from V and 4 bases from J; junction bases left unmatched: 9. Germline CDR1 and CDR2: GTSNPN and SVGIG (reference sequence). The CDR3 has 15 residues. CDR3 nucleotide sequence: TGTGCCTGGATTAGTACTAGCGGGGGTTATTACGAGCAGTACTTC. It codes for CAWISTSGGYYEQYF.

V and J are TRBV7-9 and TRBJ1-1; D might be TRBD1 (5 bases). Trimming took 4 bases from V and 4 from J, leaving 25 bases between them. The CDR3 has 18 amino acids. Germline CDR1 reads SEHNR; CDR2 reads FQNEAQ (reference sequence). The CDR3 region has the DNA TGTGCCAGCAGCTATAAACGACCCGGGGGGAGAGGTAGCACTGAAGCTTTCTTT. This sequence encodes CASSYKRPGGRGSTEAFF.

The rearrangement uses TRBV13 and TRBJ2-5; D perhaps matches TRBD1 (5 bases). This CDR3 contains 13 residues. CDR1 PRHDT and CDR2 FYEKMQ come from the germline V gene (reference sequence). Between the trimmed V and J ends, which lost 1 base and 5 bases, there was a span of 8 bases. In DNA form, the CDR3 reads TGTGCCAGCAGCTTAGACAGGCTGGAGACCCAGTACTTC. Its translation is CASSLDRLETQYF.

This chain uses TRBV28 with TRBJ1-5; D not certain. Germline lookup yields CDR1 MDHEN and CDR2 SYDVKM. This CDR3 contains 14 residues. Trimming stripped 11 bases from V and 2 bases from J, with 16 bases between. The CDR3 nucleotides are TGTGCCGCCGAGGGCACCGGGGGCAATCAGCCCCAGCATTTT. Its protein product is CAAEGTGGNQPQHF. The complete variable domain, with remaining parts taken from reference TRBV28 and TRBJ1-5, reads DVKVTQSSRYLVKRTGEKVFLECVQDMDHENMFWYRQDPGLGLRLIYFSYDVKMKEKGDIPEGYSVSREKKERFSLILESASTNQTSMYLCAAEGTGGNQPQHFGDGTRLSIL.

The V and J genes are TRBV19 and TRBJ2-5; a weak D match, TRBD2 (5 bases). This CDR3 comprises 16 residues. Per germline, CDR1 LNHDA and CDR2 SQIVND (reference sequence). V dropped 5 bases and J dropped 2 bases, with 18 bases sitting between them. The CDR3 reads CASSSLRVSGQETQYF. CDR3 coding DNA: TGTGCCAGTAGTTCCCTGCGGGTGAGCGGACAAGAGACCCAGTACTTC.

This clone was counted only a few times. This chain connects TRBV7-9 to TRBJ1-5; no clear D. Per germline, CDR1 SEHNR and CDR2 FQNEAQ (reference sequence). The CDR3 has 13 residues. Trimming stripped 5 bases from V and 0 bases from J, with 5 bases between. Here the CDR3 reads CASSPNSNQPQHF. CDR3 bases: TGTGCCAGCAGCCCCAATAGCAATCAGCCCCAGCATTTT.